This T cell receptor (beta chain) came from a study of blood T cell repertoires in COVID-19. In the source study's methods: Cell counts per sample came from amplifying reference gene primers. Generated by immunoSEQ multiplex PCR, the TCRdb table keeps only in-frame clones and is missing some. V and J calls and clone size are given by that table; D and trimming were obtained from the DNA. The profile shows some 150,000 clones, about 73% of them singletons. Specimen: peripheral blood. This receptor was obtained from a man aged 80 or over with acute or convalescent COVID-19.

Here the CDR3 DNA reads TGTGCCAGCAGGGAGGACAGGGTTGAGACCCAGTACTTC. Translation: CASREDRVETQYF. The chain uses TRBV6-5 and TRBJ2-5, with TRBD1 matching over 8 bases. V was pared by 6 bases and J by 5 bases, with 5 bases of the junction left unmatched. The CDR3 runs 13 residues. Looked up from germline, CDR1 is MNHEY and CDR2 is SVGAGI.